This is a list of T cell receptor beta chains from one sample in a study of blood T cell repertoires in COVID-19. The assay was immunoSEQ multiplex PCR, and TCRdb's table has in-frame clones only and misses some. The sample gives 60,000 to 90,000 clones, around 88% of which show up once; 15% to 20% is in the top ten. The sample was peripheral blood. The source of these receptors is a human donor in a cohort sampled during active COVID-19. CDR3s include the opening cysteine and the closing phenylalanine or tryptophan. Each record gives: clone size, D gene, J gene, V gene, CDR3 DNA, CDR3 protein. A D gene is named only where the DNA matches it firmly. A clone size is listed for some rows: how often the clone was seen (once, few, many), or a class if it is expanded.

NA,NA,TRBJ1-1,TRBV3-1/TRBV3-2,TGTGCCAGCAGCCAAGTCGGCAGGACTGAAGCTTTCTTT,CASSQVGRTEAFF
NA,TRBD1,TRBJ2-1,TRBV5-4,TGTGCCAGCAGCCTGGACAGGGGGGAATACAATGAGCAGTTCTTC,CASSLDRGEYNEQFF
NA,NA,TRBJ1-1,TRBV7-3,TGTGCCAGCAGCCCCGGGGGGTGGAACACTGAAGCTTTCTTT,CASSPGGWNTEAFF
NA,NA,TRBJ2-3,TRBV5-6,TGTGCCAGCAGCCTGCTGGCCGGCACAGATACGCAGTATTTT,CASSLLAGTDTQYF
NA,TRBD1,TRBJ1-2,TRBV28,TGTGCCAGCAGATTACCGGGACAGGGGGCGAGAGGTTATGGCTACACCTTC,CASRLPGQGARGYGYTF
NA,TRBD1,TRBJ2-5,TRBV7-3,TGTGCCAGCAGTCACAGACAGGGGAGGGAGACCCAGTACTTC,CASSHRQGRETQYF
NA,NA,TRBJ2-3,TRBV7-9,TGTGCCAGCAGCTTATTGCCAGAGGCAACAGATACGCAGTATTTT,CASSLLPEATDTQYF
NA,NA,TRBJ2-5,TRBV6-5,TGTGCCAGCAGCCCCTTTGGTAGCGGAAAAGAGACCCAGTACTTC,CASSPFGSGKETQYF
once,TRBD1,TRBJ2-7,TRBV4-1,TGCGCCAGCAGCCTCCGGGACAGTCCCTACGAGCAGTACTTC,CASSLRDSPYEQYF
NA,TRBD1,TRBJ1-2,TRBV18,TGTGCCAGCTCACCACCGGGGACAGGGGGATATGGCTACACCTTC,CASSPPGTGGYGYTF
few,NA,TRBJ2-2,TRBV10-3,TGTGCCATCAGGAAGCGGTCCACCGGGGAGCTGTTTTTT,CAIRKRSTGELFF
NA,TRBD1,TRBJ2-2,TRBV29-1,TGCAGCGTAGGACAGGGGGTAGTCTCCGGGGAGCTGTTTTTT,CSVGQGVVSGELFF
few,TRBD1,TRBJ1-5,TRBV19,TGTGCCAGTACCCCGGACAGGGTCTATAGCAATCAGCCCCAGCATTTT,CASTPDRVYSNQPQHF
NA,TRBD1,TRBJ2-3,TRBV7-2,TGTGCCAGCAGCCCCTCGGACAGGGCGACAGATACGCAGTATTTT,CASSPSDRATDTQYF
NA,TRBD1,TRBJ2-1,TRBV11-2,TGTGCCAGCAGCACAATGACAGGGGGCTTGAACAATGAGCAGTTCTTC,CASSTMTGGLNNEQFF
once,TRBD2,TRBJ2-1,TRBV7-8,TGTGCCAGCAGCCCGAGACTAGCGGGATCCTACAATGAGCAGTTCTTC,CASSPRLAGSYNEQFF
NA,TRBD1,TRBJ1-5,TRBV2,TGTGCCAGCCTAGACAGGGGGCAGGGTCAGCCCCAGCATTTT,CASLDRGQGQPQHF
NA,NA,TRBJ2-2,TRBV4-3,TGCGCCAGCAGCCAATCCCGGGCCGGGGAGCTGTTTTTT,CASSQSRAGELFF
NA,NA,TRBJ1-5,TRBV19,TGTGCCAGTAGCCAGGCAAATCGCAATCAGCCCCAGCATTTT,CASSQANRNQPQHF
NA,TRBD2,TRBJ2-7,TRBV5-1,TGCGCCAGCAGCGCGGGAGGCGAGCAGTACTTC,CASSAGGEQYF
once,NA,TRBJ2-1,TRBV7-2,TGTGCCAGCAGCTCGACTTACAATGAGCAGTTCTTC,CASSSTYNEQFF
NA,TRBD2,TRBJ2-3,TRBV2,TGTGCCAGCAGGGCCCTAAAGAGCGGGAGTGTAGCAGATACGCAGTATTTT,CASRALKSGSVADTQYF
NA,NA,TRBJ1-5,TRBV6-2/TRBV6-3,TGTGCCAGCAGTTACGCCCCTCCCGGTCAGCCCCAGCATTTT,CASSYAPPGQPQHF
NA,TRBD1,TRBJ2-7,TRBV11-3,TGTGCCAGCAGCTTAGAAGGGACAGGGGCCTACGAGCAGTACTTC,CASSLEGTGAYEQYF
NA,TRBD2,TRBJ2-1,TRBV7-3,TGTGCCAGCAGCTTAGTAGCGGGGGGCTACAATGAGCAGTTCTTC,CASSLVAGGYNEQFF
NA,NA,TRBJ2-5,TRBV29-1,TGCAGCGTTGAGTCAGGGGAAGAGACCCAGTACTTC,CSVESGEETQYF
NA,TRBD2,TRBJ2-7,TRBV5-1,TGCGCCAGCAGCTTGGAAGCGGGAGGGGAGCAGTACTTC,CASSLEAGGEQYF
NA,NA,TRBJ1-2,TRBV27,TGTGCCAGCAGCCAGGGGACGGGGGGTGGATATGGCTACACCTTC,CASSQGTGGGYGYTF
NA,TRBD2,TRBJ2-3,TRBV7-3,TGTGCCAGCAGCTCCCTGAGCGGGAGCGCAGATACGCAGTATTTT,CASSSLSGSADTQYF
NA,NA,TRBJ2-1,TRBV19,TGTGCCAGTAGTATCCCTCGACTGGGTCGGCAGTTCTTC,CASSIPRLGRQFF
NA,NA,TRBJ2-7,TRBV28,TGTGCCAGCAGGAGGACTGGGCTCGGGGAGCAGTACTTC,CASRRTGLGEQYF
NA,TRBD2,TRBJ2-7,TRBV7-9,TGTGCCAGCAGCTACCGAGCGGGACTAGCGGGAGAGCTCTACGAGCAGTACTTC,CASSYRAGLAGELYEQYF
NA,NA,TRBJ1-1,TRBV27,TGTGCCAGCAGTTTATCCCAAACGAGTTGGACTGAAGCTTTCTTT,CASSLSQTSWTEAFF
NA,NA,TRBJ2-1,TRBV21-1,TGTGCCAGCAGCATCTGGACAGGTTACAATGAGCAGTTCTTC,CASSIWTGYNEQFF
NA,TRBD1,TRBJ1-3,TRBV12-3/TRBV12-4,TGTGCCAGCACTCAGGGGGGAAGGAACACCATATATTTT,CASTQGGRNTIYF
NA,NA,TRBJ2-5,TRBV5-1,TGCGCCAGCAGCATCTCTAGCGTTGGAGAGACCCAGTACTTC,CASSISSVGETQYF
NA,NA,TRBJ2-7,TRBV5-1,TGCGCCAGCAGCTTGGTTAGGGGTACCTACGAGCAGTACTTC,CASSLVRGTYEQYF
NA,NA,TRBJ1-3,TRBV19,TGTGCCAGTAGTATCCCCGGAGACACCATATATTTT,CASSIPGDTIYF
NA,TRBD2,TRBJ2-3,TRBV4-2,TGTGCCAGCAGCCTCGGGACTAGCAACACAGATACGCAGTATTTT,CASSLGTSNTDTQYF
NA,NA,TRBJ1-2,TRBV3-1/TRBV3-2,TGTGCCAGCAGCCAAGGACGTGGGGGGAGCTATACCTATGGCTACACCTTC,CASSQGRGGSYTYGYTF
NA,NA,TRBJ2-1,TRBV4-2,TGTGCCAGCAGCCAAGGTGTTATGCGCGATCGGGCCTACAATGAGCAGTTCTTC,CASSQGVMRDRAYNEQFF
many,TRBD1,TRBJ1-1,TRBV29-1,TGCAGCCATTCGACAGGGGAGAATGGTGAAGCTTTCTTT,CSHSTGENGEAFF
NA,NA,TRBJ1-2,TRBV5-6,TGTGCCAGCACCCCGGGAGTAGGCTACACCTTC,CASTPGVGYTF
NA,NA,TRBJ2-5,TRBV7-3,TGTGCCAGCAGCCTTAGCGTTTCCGAGACCCAGTACTTC,CASSLSVSETQYF
NA,NA,TRBJ1-5,TRBV9,TGTGCCAGCAGCGTCCTGCAGGCAAATCAGCCCCAGCATTTT,CASSVLQANQPQHF